The 31 T cell receptor beta chains below were found in one sample sequenced in a study of T cell clonotyping in hematopoietic cell transplantation. Only in-frame clones appear in the TCRdb table, and some are missing; sequencing was by immunoSEQ multiplex PCR. This sample yields some 40,000 clones, of which 95% are seen a single time; about 0.91% belongs to the top ten. The sequenced material came from peripheral blood mononuclear cells. The receptors originated from a man in his thirties or forties in good health. Some clones in this sample may be carry-over from other donors' samples.

The gene calls are TRBV4-1 and TRBJ1-3; 9 bases line up with TRBD1. With 2 bases clipped from V and 8 bases from J, the junction kept 7 bases outside the gene matches. Per the germline V gene, CDR1 is MGHRA and CDR2 is YSYEKL. This CDR3 has 15 amino acids. The CDR3: CASSQTQGAGDTIYF. CDR3 bases: TGCGCCAGCAGCCAAACACAGGGGGCCGGAGACACCATATATTTT.

The V call is TRBV10-2, the J call TRBJ2-5; D remains unclear. The V gene lost 4 bases and the J gene lost 2 bases, with 8 bases spanning the gap. Germline V lookup: CDR1 WSHSY, CDR2 SAAADI. The length of the CDR3 is 13 residues. CDR3 sequence (DNA): TGCGCCAGCAGTGGGCAGAGTCAAGAGACCCAGTACTTC. The encoded protein is CASSGQSQETQYF.

The V and J genes are TRBV4-3 and TRBJ2-3; no reliable D call. The CDR3 sequence is 14 residues long. The V end was cut by 3 bases, the J end by 2 bases, with 9 bases between. In germline, CDR1 is LGHNA, CDR2 YSLEER. The CDR3 nucleotides are TGCGCCAGCAGCCAGGGTATAGACACAGATACGCAGTATTTT. It encodes CASSQGIDTDTQYF.

The chain has TRBV5-1 and TRBJ2-3, with a tentative D call TRBD2 (5 bases). CDR1 is SGHRS and CDR2 is YFSETQ in the germline V gene. Trimming removed 4 bases from V and 5 bases from J, with 14 bases in between. This CDR3 has 14 residues. CDR3 sequence (DNA): TGCGCCAGCAGCCCCGAACCCGGGGAAGATACGCAGTATTTT. This translates into CASSPEPGEDTQYF.

In its sample, this clone was seen a few times. V and J are TRBV4-2 and TRBJ1-2, with 7 bases aligning to TRBD1. Germline trimming cut 1 base from V and 4 bases from J; bases unmatched to any gene: 9. This CDR3 spans 16 amino acids. Germline-derived CDR1 and CDR2 are LGHNA and YNFKEQ. The CDR3, as DNA: TGTGCCAGCAGCCAAGCGGCTGTAGGGGGCGTCTATGGCTACACCTTC. This encodes CASSQAAVGGVYGYTF.

The J gene is TRBJ1-5, the V gene TRBV7-8; D remains ambiguous. The CDR3 totals 14 residues. V was trimmed by 2 bases and J by 1 base, leaving 6 bases between them. Germline loops: CDR1 SGHVS, CDR2 FQNEAQ. CDR3 protein: CASSLTLSNQPQHF. DNA for the CDR3: TGTGCCAGCAGCTTAACGCTGAGCAATCAGCCCCAGCATTTT.

The chain is built from TRBV5-1 and TRBJ1-5; 7 positions agree with TRBD1. Germline V gene data show CDR1 as SGHRS and CDR2 as YFSETQ. Trimming at V came to 0 bases and at J to 6 bases, leaving 6 bases not matched to a gene. The CDR3 totals 15 residues. The CDR3 is CASSLGTGGSQPQHF. The DNA for the CDR3 is TGCGCCAGCAGCTTGGGGACAGGCGGGAGTCAGCCCCAGCATTTT.

V usage is TRBV18 and J usage is TRBJ2-5; TRBD2 aligns across 7 bases. Germline trimming cut 1 base from V and 3 bases from J; bases unmatched to any gene: 8. The CDR3 has 16 residues. Germline V CDR1 and CDR2: KGHSH, LQKENI. Written as DNA, the CDR3 is TGTGCCAGCTCACCACTCGGGGGGTCAGAAAAAGAGACCCAGTACTTC. Residues: CASSPLGGSEKETQYF.

The chain is built from TRBV7-9 and TRBJ1-1; 7 positions agree with TRBD1. V gave up 8 bases and J gave up 7 bases; unmatched junction bases: 7. CDR1 SEHNR and CDR2 FQNEAQ come from the germline V gene (reference sequence). The CDR3 length is 12 residues. The CDR3 region has the DNA TGTGCCAGCGGCCGACAGGGCGGTGAAGCTTTCTTT. Encoded protein: CASGRQGGEAFF.

This clone has just one count. The CDR3 DNA follows: TGTGCCTCCAGGAAACTAGCCAAAAACATTCAGTACTTC. This gives the protein CASRKLAKNIQYF. The rearrangement uses TRBV30 and TRBJ2-4, with D unclear. V was trimmed by 7 bases and J by 0 bases, leaving 10 bases between them. In germline, CDR1 is GTSNPN, CDR2 SVGIG (reference sequence). The CDR3 has 13 amino acids.

V and J are TRBV4-3 and TRBJ2-7; either TRBD1 or TRBD2 may fit D (6 bases each). The CDR3 has 12 residues. CDR1 is LGHNA and CDR2 is YSLEER in the germline V gene. Between the trimmed V and J ends, which lost 4 bases and 5 bases, there was a span of 9 bases. DNA for the CDR3: TGCGCCAGCAGCCTCGGGGGCAACGAGCAGTACTTC. Its protein is CASSLGGNEQYF.

The chain couples TRBV4-1 to TRBJ2-1; 8 nucleotides align to TRBD2. This CDR3 comprises 16 residues. V shed 3 bases and J 3 bases; nucleotides not matched to a gene: 7. Germline CDR1 MGHRA, CDR2 YSYEKL. The chain's CDR3 is CASSQKLAALYNEQFF. The DNA of the CDR3 is TGCGCCAGCAGCCAGAAACTAGCGGCTCTCTACAATGAGCAGTTCTTC.

The rearrangement joins TRBV5-1 to TRBJ1-1; D gene uncertain. With 7 bases removed from V and 7 bases from J, the gap between germline ends came to 14 bases. This CDR3 contains 12 residues. The germline V gene encodes CDR1 SGHRS and CDR2 YFSETQ. The CDR3 loop reads CASAIGGSEAFF. The CDR3 DNA sequence: TGCGCCAGCGCGATAGGCGGAAGTGAAGCTTTCTTT.

The J gene is TRBJ2-1, the V gene TRBV9; TRBD2 matches 8 bases. The germline gives CDR1 SGDLS, CDR2 YYNGEE. This CDR3 is built from 15 residues. After removal of 3 bases from V and 3 bases from J, the junction contained 5 bases not matched to a gene. For the CDR3, the DNA is TGTGCCAGCAGCGAGGGTAGCGGGAACTACAATGAGCAGTTCTTC. Translation gives CASSEGSGNYNEQFF.

This chain links TRBV7-9 with TRBJ1-2; weak D call: TRBD1 (6 bases). V was trimmed by 3 bases and J by 3 bases, leaving 17 bases between them. Germline assignment: CDR1 SEHNR and CDR2 FQNEAQ (reference sequence). The CDR3 contains 16 residues. CDR3 region: CASSFSDRGPHYGYTF. CDR3 in DNA: TGTGCCAGCAGCTTTTCGGACCGGGGGCCCCACTATGGCTACACCTTC.

This rearrangement joins TRBV6-5 to TRBJ2-7, with D perhaps TRBD1 (6 bases). CDR1 MNHEY and CDR2 SVGAGI come from the germline V gene. Trimming pared 8 bases from V and 2 bases from J, leaving 7 bases between. The CDR3 length is 11 residues. The CDR3 spells CASQGTYEQYF. The CDR3, as DNA: TGTGCCAGCCAGGGGACCTACGAGCAGTACTTC.

The gene calls are TRBV4-1 and TRBJ1-1; D remains unclear. The CDR3 runs to 15 residues. Trimming removed 0 bases at V and 4 bases at J, with 12 bases between. CDR1 and CDR2 from the germline V gene are MGHRA and YSYEKL. Here the CDR3 DNA reads TGCGCCAGCAGCCAAGATCCGGGGAGTGGCACTGAAGCTTTCTTT. It yields the protein CASSQDPGSGTEAFF.

This chain connects TRBV2 to TRBJ1-5; 7 bases fit TRBD1. Trimming cost V 4 bases and J 7 bases; bases outside gene matches: 10. Per the germline V gene, CDR1 is SNHLY and CDR2 is FYNNEI. CDR3 length: 15 amino acids. CDR3 nucleotide sequence: TGTGCCAGCAGTGTAGATAGACAGGGCGGGCAGCCCCAGCATTTT. Its protein is CASSVDRQGGQPQHF. Variable domain in full (rest from reference TRBV2 and TRBJ1-5): EPEVTQTPSHQVTQMGQEVILRCVPISNHLYFYWYRQILGQKVEFLVSFYNNEISEKSEIFDDQFSVERPDGSNFTLKIRSTKLEDSAMYFCASSVDRQGGQPQHFGDGTRLSIL.

The chain couples TRBV7-6 to TRBJ2-7; tentative D call: TRBD1 (6 bases). CDR1 is SGHVS and CDR2 is FNYEAQ in the germline V gene. The ends were cut back, 3 bases at V and 13 bases at J, with 7 bases in the middle. CDR3 length equals 9 residues. The CDR3 protein is CASSLGAYF. The CDR3 DNA follows: TGTGCCAGCAGCTTGGGGGCCTACTTC.

This clone was seen once. This chain connects TRBV9 to TRBJ1-2; TRBD1 aligns across 7 bases. V shed 2 bases and J 6 bases; nucleotides not matched to a gene: 4. Germline-derived CDR1 and CDR2 are SGDLS and YYNGEE. The CDR3 runs to 13 residues. Here the CDR3 DNA reads TGTGCCAGCAGCGTTGACAGGGTAGATGGCTACACCTTC. Translation gives CASSVDRVDGYTF.

In the case of this clone: The junction shows a germline mismatch at one end, possibly a read error. The V and J genes are TRBV4-1 and TRBJ2-3; D not certain. There are 17 residues in the CDR3. CDR1 and CDR2 from the germline V gene are MGHRA and YSYEKL. CDR3 bases: TGCGCCAGCAGTCAAGGGTCTACTATGGGCTACACAGATACGCAGTATTTT. The encoded protein is CASSQGSTMGYTDTQYF.

On this clone itself: Mismatch with germline at one junction end may stem from a read error. V usage is TRBV7-7 and J usage is TRBJ2-3; 11 nucleotides align to TRBD2. Looked up from germline, CDR1 is SSHAT and CDR2 is FNYEAQ (reference sequence). This CDR3 contains 15 residues. CDR3 sequence: CASSYTSGSTDTQYF. CDR3 sequence (DNA): TGTGCTAGCAGCTATACTAGCGGGAGTACAGATACGCAGTATTTT.

This chain joins TRBV6-5 and TRBJ2-5, with D possibly TRBD2 on 6 matching bases. The CDR3 contains 14 residues. V shed 5 bases and J shed 1 base, with 11 bases lying between them. Germline V gene lookup returns CDR1 MNHEY and CDR2 SVGAGI. DNA for the CDR3: TGTGCCAGCAGTCCGATGGGAGGCCAAGAGACCCAGTACTTC. This gives the protein CASSPMGGQETQYF.

The chain links TRBV6-1 to TRBJ1-1; a possible D gene is TRBD1 (5 bases). V lost 2 bases and J 11 bases, leaving 24 bases between the germline ends. CDR3 length: 16 residues. The germline CDR1 and CDR2 sequences are MNHNS and SASEGT. Written as DNA, the CDR3 is TGTGCCAGCAGTGAAACACCGGGACTTAGGAACACTAGGGCTTTCTTT. Its protein product is CASSETPGLRNTRAFF.

The V gene is TRBV5-1, the J gene TRBJ1-5, with D possibly being TRBD1 (5 bases). This CDR3 spans 14 amino acids. V lost 0 bases to trimming and J lost 4 bases, with 8 bases between them. Germline-derived CDR1 and CDR2 are SGHRS and YFSETQ. CDR3: CASSLVGENQPQHF. CDR3 in DNA: TGCGCCAGCAGCTTGGTGGGGGAAAATCAGCCCCAGCATTTT. The variable domain in full, with the rest retrieved from reference TRBV5-1 and TRBJ1-5, is KAGVTQTPRYLIKTRGQQVTLSCSPISGHRSVSWYQQTPGQGLQFLFEYFSETQRNKGNFPGRFSGRQFSNSRSEMNVSTLELGDSALYLCASSLVGENQPQHFGDGTRLSIL.

This chain uses TRBV6-5 with TRBJ1-1; TRBD1 matches at 10 bases. This CDR3 contains 14 residues. CDR1 MNHEY and CDR2 SVGAGI come from the germline V gene. The trim removed 2 bases at V and 3 bases at J, leaving 0 bases unmatched. The CDR3 sequence is CASSYGTGDTEAFF. DNA for the CDR3: TGTGCCAGCAGTTACGGGACAGGGGACACTGAAGCTTTCTTT.

V and J are TRBV6-1 and TRBJ1-5; 11 bases fit TRBD1. The CDR3 runs to 14 residues. Germline V gene lookup returns CDR1 MNHNS and CDR2 SASEGT. J lost 6 bases, V lost 4 bases, and 2 bases had no gene match. The CDR3 DNA sequence: TGTGCCAGCAGTGTGGGACAGGGGGGTCAGCCCCAGCATTTT. Amino acids: CASSVGQGGQPQHF.

This chain joins TRBV19 and TRBJ2-3; 7 bases fit TRBD1. Looked up from germline, CDR1 is LNHDA and CDR2 is SQIVND (reference sequence). V trimming: 4 bases; J trimming: 0 bases; junction bases outside the gene matches: 13. The CDR3 has 18 amino acids. CDR3 region: CASSNRGRKMPSTDTQYF. The CDR3 coding sequence is TGTGCCAGTAGTAACAGGGGAAGAAAAATGCCTAGCACAGATACGCAGTATTTT.

This clone has just one count. The J gene is TRBJ1-1, the V gene TRBV23-1, with 9 bases identical to TRBD1. TRBV23-1 is given ORF status, its function remaining uncertain. CDR3 length: 12 residues. The trim removed 8 bases at V and 3 bases at J, leaving 1 base unmatched. Here the CDR3 reads CASGTGYTEAFF. CDR3 nucleotides: TGCGCCAGCGGGACAGGGTACACTGAAGCTTTCTTT.

The chain links TRBV27 to TRBJ2-6; D is uncertain. There are 16 residues in the CDR3. The V and J ends lost 2 bases and 0 bases respectively, with 8 bases between them. The germline V gene encodes CDR1 MNHEY and CDR2 SMNVEV (reference sequence). This CDR3 is CASSLLYLSGANVLTF. Written as DNA, the CDR3 is TGTGCCAGCAGTTTACTCTACCTCTCTGGGGCCAACGTCCTGACTTTC.

This sequence joins TRBV11-1 and TRBJ2-1, with 10 bases that match TRBD2. From germline, CDR1 is SGHAT and CDR2 FQDESV (reference sequence). CDR3 size: 17 residues. J was trimmed by 13 bases and V by 5 bases; bases with no gene match: 20. This CDR3 reads CASSPPTFSGRLQTQFF. DNA of the CDR3: TGTGCCAGCAGCCCACCGACGTTTAGCGGGAGGCTTCAAACTCAGTTCTTC.